The sample holds a few counts of the clone carrying this T cell receptor (beta chain). Trimming pared 0 bases from V and 2 bases from J, leaving 11 bases between. CDR1 DFQATT and CDR2 SNEGSKA come from the germline V gene (reference sequence). CDR3 length equals 16 residues. Full-length variable regions came from constant-region reverse primers plus semi-nested Nested Universal Primer A PCR. TCRdb reprocessed the 5' RACE reads via MiXCR and lists one record per CDR3 protein. This table holds roughly 55,000 distinct CDR3 sequences, approximately 25% found once. Naive CD4+ cells had CD25+ Tregs removed.

The source is a female donor with breast cancer. Sequencing was performed on tumor-infiltrating naive CD4+ T cells sorted from the breast tumor. Subset indicated: naive CD4+ T cells, CD4+CD45RA+CD25-. The chain employs TRBV20-1 and TRBJ1-6; tentative D call: TRBD1 (5 bases). CDR3 sequence: CSARDGAATYNSPLHF. The CDR3 DNA is TGCAGTGCTAGAGATGGGGCGGCAACCTATAATTCACCCCTCCACTTT.